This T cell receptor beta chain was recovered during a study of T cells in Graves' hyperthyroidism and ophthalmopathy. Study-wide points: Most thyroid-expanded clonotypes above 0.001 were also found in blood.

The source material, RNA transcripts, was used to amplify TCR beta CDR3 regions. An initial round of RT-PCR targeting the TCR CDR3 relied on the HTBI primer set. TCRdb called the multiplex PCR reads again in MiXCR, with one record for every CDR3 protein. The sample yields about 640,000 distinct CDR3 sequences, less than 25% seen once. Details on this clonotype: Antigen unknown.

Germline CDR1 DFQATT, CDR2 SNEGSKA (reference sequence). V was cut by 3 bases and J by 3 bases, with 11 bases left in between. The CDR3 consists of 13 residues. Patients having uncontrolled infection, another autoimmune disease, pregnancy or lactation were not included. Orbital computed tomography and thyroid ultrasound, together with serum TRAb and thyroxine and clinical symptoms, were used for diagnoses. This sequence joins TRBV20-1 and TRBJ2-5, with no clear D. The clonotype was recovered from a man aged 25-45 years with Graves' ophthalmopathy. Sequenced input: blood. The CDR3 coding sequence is TGCAGTGCTAGTTCCCCAGGTGAAGAGACCCAGTACTTC. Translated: CSASSPGEETQYF.